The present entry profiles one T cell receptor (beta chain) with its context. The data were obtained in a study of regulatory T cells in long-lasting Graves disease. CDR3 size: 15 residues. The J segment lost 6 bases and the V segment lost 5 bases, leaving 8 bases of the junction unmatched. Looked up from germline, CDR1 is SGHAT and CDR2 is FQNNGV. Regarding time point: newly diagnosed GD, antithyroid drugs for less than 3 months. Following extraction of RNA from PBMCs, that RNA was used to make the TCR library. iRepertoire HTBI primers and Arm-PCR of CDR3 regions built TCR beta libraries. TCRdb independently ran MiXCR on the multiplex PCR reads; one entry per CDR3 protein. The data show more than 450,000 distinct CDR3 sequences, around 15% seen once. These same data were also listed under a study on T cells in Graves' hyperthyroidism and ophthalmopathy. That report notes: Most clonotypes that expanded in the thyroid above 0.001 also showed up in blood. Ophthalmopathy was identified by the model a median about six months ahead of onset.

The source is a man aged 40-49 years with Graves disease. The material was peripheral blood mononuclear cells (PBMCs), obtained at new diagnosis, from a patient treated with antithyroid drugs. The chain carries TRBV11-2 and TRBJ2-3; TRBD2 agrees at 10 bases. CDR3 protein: CASSPRGSGRDTQYF. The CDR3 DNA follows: TGTGCCAGCAGCCCCCGGGGTAGCGGGAGGGATACGCAGTATTTT.